What follows is one TCR beta chain and its context. Its target is not known. The data originate from a study of glioma-infiltrating T cells after dendritic cell vaccination. On the study more broadly: Dendritic cells derived from monocytes and pulsed with autologous tumor lysate formed the vaccine. Study-level points and caveats: The cohort had few patients with full blood and tumor sets. No direct clonality-survival link was found; a diverse polyclonal response may matter.

Time point specified: after dendritic cell vaccination, including at tumor progression/relapse. The ends lost 5 bases at V and 10 bases at J; junction bases unmatched: 7. The germline CDR1 and CDR2 sequences are LNHDA and SQIVND (reference sequence). The CDR3 contains 15 residues. The primer mix had 60 V beta and 13 J beta primers. The assay was immunoSEQ multiplex PCR, and TCRdb's table has in-frame clones only and misses some. The table records roughly 87,000 clones, under 85% of them present only once. Sequenced here: blood, sampled after dendritic cell vaccination. The V call is TRBV19, the J call TRBJ2-1; 14 bases map to TRBD2. The TCR sequence derives from a human donor with glioblastoma. The chain's CDR3 is CASSLPTSGGAEQFF. Here the CDR3 DNA reads TGTGCCAGTAGTCTACCGACTAGCGGGGGGGCCGAGCAGTTCTTC. Supplemented by reference TRBV19 and TRBJ2-1, the full variable domain reads DGGITQSPKYLFRKEGQNVTLSCEQNLNHDAMYWYRQDPGQGLRLIYYSQIVNDFQKGDIAEGYSVSREKKESFPLTVTSAQKNPTAFYLCASSLPTSGGAEQFFGPGTRLTVL.